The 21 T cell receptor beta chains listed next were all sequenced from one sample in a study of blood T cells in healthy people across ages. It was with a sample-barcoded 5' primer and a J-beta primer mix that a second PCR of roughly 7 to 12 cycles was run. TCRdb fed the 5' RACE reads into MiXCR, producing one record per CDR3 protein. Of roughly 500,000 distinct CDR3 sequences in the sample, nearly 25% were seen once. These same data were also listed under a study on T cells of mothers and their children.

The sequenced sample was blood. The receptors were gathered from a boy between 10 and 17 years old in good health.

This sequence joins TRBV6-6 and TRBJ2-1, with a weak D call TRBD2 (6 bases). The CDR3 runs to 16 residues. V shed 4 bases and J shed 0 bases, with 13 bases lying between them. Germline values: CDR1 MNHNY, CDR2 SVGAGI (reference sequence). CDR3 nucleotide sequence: TGTGCCAGCAGTTGGAGCGGGTCACGCTCCTACAATGAGCAGTTCTTC. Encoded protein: CASSWSGSRSYNEQFF.

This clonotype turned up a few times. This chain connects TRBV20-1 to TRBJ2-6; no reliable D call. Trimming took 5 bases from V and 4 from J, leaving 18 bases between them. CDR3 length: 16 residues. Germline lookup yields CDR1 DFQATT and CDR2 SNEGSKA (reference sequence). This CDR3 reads CSAPPSSPRGANVLTF. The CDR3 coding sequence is TGCAGTGCTCCCCCTTCAAGTCCCCGGGGGGCCAACGTCCTGACTTTC.

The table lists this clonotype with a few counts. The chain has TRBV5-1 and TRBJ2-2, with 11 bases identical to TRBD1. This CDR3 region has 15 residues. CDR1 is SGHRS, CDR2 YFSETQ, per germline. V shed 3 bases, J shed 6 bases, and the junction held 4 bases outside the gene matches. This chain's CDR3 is CASSSRTGGPGELFF. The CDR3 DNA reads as TGCGCCAGCAGCTCGCGGACAGGGGGCCCCGGGGAGCTGTTTTTT.

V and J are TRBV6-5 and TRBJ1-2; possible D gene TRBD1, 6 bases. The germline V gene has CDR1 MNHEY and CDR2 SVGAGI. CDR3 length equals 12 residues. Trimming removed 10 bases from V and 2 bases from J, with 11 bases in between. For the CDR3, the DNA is TGTGCCACCGGACAGTTCAACTATGGCTACACCTTC. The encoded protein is CATGQFNYGYTF.

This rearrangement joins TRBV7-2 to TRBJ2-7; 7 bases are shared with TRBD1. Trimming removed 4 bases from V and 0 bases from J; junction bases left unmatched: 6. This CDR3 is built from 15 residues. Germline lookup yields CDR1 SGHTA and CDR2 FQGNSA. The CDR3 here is CASSSSGTASYEQYF. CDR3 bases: TGTGCCAGCAGCTCCTCCGGGACAGCCTCCTACGAGCAGTACTTC.

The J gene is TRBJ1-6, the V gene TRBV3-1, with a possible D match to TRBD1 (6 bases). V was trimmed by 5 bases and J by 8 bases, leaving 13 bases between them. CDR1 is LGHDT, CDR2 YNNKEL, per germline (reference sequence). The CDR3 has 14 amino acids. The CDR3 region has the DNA TGTGCCAGCAGCGGGGGCAGGGATTATTCACCCCTCCACTTT. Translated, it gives CASSGGRDYSPLHF.

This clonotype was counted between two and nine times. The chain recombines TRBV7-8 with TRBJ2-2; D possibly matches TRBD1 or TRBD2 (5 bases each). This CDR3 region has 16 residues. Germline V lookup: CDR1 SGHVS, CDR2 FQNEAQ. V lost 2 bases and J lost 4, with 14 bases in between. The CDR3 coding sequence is TGTGCCAGCAGCTTACAGCGAACTAGGGGCACCGGGGAGCTGTTTTTT. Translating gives CASSLQRTRGTGELFF. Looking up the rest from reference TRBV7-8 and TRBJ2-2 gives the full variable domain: GAGVSQSPRYKVAKRGQDVALRCDPISGHVSLFWYQQALGQGPEFLTYFQNEAQLDKSGLPSDRFFAERPEGSVSTLKIQRTQQEDSAVYLCASSLQRTRGTGELFFGEGSRLTVL.

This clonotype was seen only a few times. Written as DNA, the CDR3 is TGTGCCAGCAGCACCGACAGGGCTGCTTTCTTT. Amino acid sequence: CASSTDRAAFF. The J gene is TRBJ1-1, the V gene TRBV7-2, with TRBD1 identical over 7 bases. Germline values: CDR1 SGHTA, CDR2 FQGNSA. This CDR3 region has 11 residues. V lost 5 bases and J lost 11; bases outside the gene matches: 5.

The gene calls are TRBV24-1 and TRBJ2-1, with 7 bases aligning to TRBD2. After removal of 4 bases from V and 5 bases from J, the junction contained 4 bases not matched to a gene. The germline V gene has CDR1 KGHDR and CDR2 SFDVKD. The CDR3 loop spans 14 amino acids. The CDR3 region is CATSDPGTNNEQFF. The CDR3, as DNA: TGTGCCACCAGTGACCCCGGGACTAACAATGAGCAGTTCTTC.

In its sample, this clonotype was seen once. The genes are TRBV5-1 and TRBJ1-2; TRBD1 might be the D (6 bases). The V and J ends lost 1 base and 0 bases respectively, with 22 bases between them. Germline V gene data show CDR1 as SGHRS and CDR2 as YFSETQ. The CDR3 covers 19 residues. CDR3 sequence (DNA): TGCGCCAGCAGCTTGTGGGACCCGGACAGACTAAACGCTAACTATGGCTACACCTTC. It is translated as CASSLWDPDRLNANYGYTF.

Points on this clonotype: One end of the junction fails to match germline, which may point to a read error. Here the CDR3 reads CASSLGQGPNRPQHF. In nucleotides, the CDR3 is TGTGCCAGCAGCTTAGGGCAGGGACCGAATCGGCCCCAGCATTTT. This sequence joins TRBV7-9 and TRBJ1-5; perhaps TRBD1 as D (5 bases). Germline CDR1 and CDR2: SEHNR and FQNEAQ (reference sequence). The length of the CDR3 is 15 residues. Supplemented by reference TRBV7-9 and TRBJ1-5, the full variable domain reads DTGVSQNPRHKITKRGQNVTFRCDPISEHNRLYWYRQTLGQGPEFLTYFQNEAQLEKSRLLSDRFSAERPKGSFSTLEIQRTEQGDSAMYLCASSLGQGPNRPQHFGDGTRLSIL.

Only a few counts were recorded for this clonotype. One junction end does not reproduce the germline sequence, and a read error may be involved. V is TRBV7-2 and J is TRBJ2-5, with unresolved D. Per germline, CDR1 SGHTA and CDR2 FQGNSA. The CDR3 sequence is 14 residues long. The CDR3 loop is CASSPAVSSYEQHF. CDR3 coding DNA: TGTGCCAGCAGCCCCGCAGTAAGCTCCTACGAGCAGCACTTC.

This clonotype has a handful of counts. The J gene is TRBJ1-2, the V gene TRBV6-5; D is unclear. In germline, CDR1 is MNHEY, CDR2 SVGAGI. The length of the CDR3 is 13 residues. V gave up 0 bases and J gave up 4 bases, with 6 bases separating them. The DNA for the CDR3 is TGTGCCAGCAGTTACTCAGGACTCTATGGCTACACCTTC. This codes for CASSYSGLYGYTF.

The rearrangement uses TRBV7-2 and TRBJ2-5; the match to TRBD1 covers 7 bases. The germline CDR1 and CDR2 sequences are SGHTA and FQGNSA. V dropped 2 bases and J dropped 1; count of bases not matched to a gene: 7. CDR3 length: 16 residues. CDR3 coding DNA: TGTGCCAGCAGCTTACGGACGACAGGGAGCCAAGAGACCCAGTACTTC. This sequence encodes CASSLRTTGSQETQYF.

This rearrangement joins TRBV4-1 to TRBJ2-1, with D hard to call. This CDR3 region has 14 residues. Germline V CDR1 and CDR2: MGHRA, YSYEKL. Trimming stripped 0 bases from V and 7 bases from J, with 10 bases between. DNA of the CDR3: TGCGCCAGCAGCCAAGATATTGTAGAGAATGAGCAGTTCTTC. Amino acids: CASSQDIVENEQFF.

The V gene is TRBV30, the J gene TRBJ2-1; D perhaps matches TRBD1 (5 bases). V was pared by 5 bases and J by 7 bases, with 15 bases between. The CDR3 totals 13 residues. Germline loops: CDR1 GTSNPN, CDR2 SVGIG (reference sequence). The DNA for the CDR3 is TGTGCCTGGGACAGACCCTTGGGGAATGAGCAGTTCTTC. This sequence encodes CAWDRPLGNEQFF. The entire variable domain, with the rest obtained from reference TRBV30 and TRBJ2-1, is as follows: SQTIHQWPATLVQPVGSPLSLECTVEGTSNPNLYWYRQAAGRGLQLLFYSVGIGQISSEVPQNLSASRPQDRQFILSSKKLLLSDSGFYLCAWDRPLGNEQFFGPGTRLTVL.

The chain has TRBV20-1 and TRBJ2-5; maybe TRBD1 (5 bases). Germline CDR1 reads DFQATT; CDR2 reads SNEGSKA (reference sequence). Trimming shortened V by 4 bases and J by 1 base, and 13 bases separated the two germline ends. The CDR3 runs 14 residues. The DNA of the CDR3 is TGCAGTGCTAATCATGACAGATTCCAAGAGACCCAGTACTTC. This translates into CSANHDRFQETQYF.

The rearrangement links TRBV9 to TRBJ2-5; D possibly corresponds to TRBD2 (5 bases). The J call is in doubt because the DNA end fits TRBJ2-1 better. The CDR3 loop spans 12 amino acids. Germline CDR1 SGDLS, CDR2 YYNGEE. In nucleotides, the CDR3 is TGTGCCAGCAGCCCCGGGGATTATGAGCAGTTCTTC. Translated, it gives CASSPGDYEQFF.

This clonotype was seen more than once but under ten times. CDR3 sequence: CAISGADTQYF. For the CDR3, the DNA is TGTGCCATCTCCGGCGCAGATACGCAGTATTTT. The gene calls are TRBV10-3 and TRBJ2-3, with no clear D. CDR3 length: 11 amino acids. Germline assignment: CDR1 ENHRY and CDR2 SYGVKD. Trimming took off 8 bases at V and 4 bases at J, with 7 bases between the two ends.

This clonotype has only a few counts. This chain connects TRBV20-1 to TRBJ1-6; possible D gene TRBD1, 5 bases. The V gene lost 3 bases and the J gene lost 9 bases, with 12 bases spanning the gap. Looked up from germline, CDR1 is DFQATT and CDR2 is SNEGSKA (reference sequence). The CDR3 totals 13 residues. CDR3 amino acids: CSASTRVGSPLHF. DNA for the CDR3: TGCAGTGCTAGTACCAGGGTGGGTTCACCCCTCCACTTT.

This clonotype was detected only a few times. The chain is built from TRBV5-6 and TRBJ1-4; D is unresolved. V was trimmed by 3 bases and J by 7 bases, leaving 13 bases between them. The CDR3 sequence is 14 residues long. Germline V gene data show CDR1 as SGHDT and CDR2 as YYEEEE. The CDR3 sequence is CASSSVEIREKLFF. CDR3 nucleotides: TGTGCCAGCAGCTCAGTTGAGATTCGTGAAAAACTGTTTTTT.